The 9 T cell receptor beta chains below were found in one sample sequenced in a study of cytomegalovirus exposure and HLA in healthy donors. Use of 60 Vbeta and 13 Jbeta primers characterized the PCR. Produced via immunoSEQ multiplex PCR; TCRdb's table is partial and in-frame only. This table holds 60,000 to 80,000 clones, under 85% found once. Sequencing was carried out using PBMCs. The origin of the receptors is a woman aged 30 to 39 in good health and CMV-seronegative.

This clone was counted a few times. The chain carries TRBV15 and TRBJ1-2, with unresolved D. V was pared by 0 bases and J by 5 bases, with 16 bases between. CDR3 length: 16 amino acids. Germline-derived CDR1 and CDR2 are LNHNV and YYDKDF (reference sequence). The CDR3 reads CATSRDHPGWDYGYTF. CDR3 in DNA: TGTGCCACCAGCAGAGATCACCCGGGGTGGGATTATGGCTACACCTTC.

The genes are TRBV9 and TRBJ1-1; D possibly corresponds to TRBD1 (5 bases). Trimming took off 3 bases at V and 4 bases at J, with 16 bases between the two ends. Germline CDR1 is SGDLS and CDR2 is YYNGEE. This CDR3 contains 15 residues. CDR3 DNA sequence: TGTGCCAGCAGCGATGGGGCCCAACCCAGCACTGAAGCTTTCTTT. It codes for CASSDGAQPSTEAFF.

This clone has a handful of counts. V and J are TRBV4-3 and TRBJ2-3; 7 positions agree with TRBD1. The CDR3 contains 16 residues. Germline trimming cut 1 base from V and 8 bases from J; bases unmatched to any gene: 12. Per germline, CDR1 LGHNA and CDR2 YSLEER. The DNA for the CDR3 is TGCGCCAGCAGCCAAGTAGGGGGCCAAACCCGGGGTACGCAGTATTTT. Protein product: CASSQVGGQTRGTQYF.

CDR3 sequence reads: CASTWRNSPYNEQFF. The CDR3 DNA sequence: TGTGCCAGCACTTGGAGAAACTCTCCCTACAATGAGCAGTTCTTC. V gene TRBV6-5 combines with J gene TRBJ2-1; D call uncertain. This CDR3 has 15 amino acids. Germline-derived CDR1 and CDR2 are MNHEY and SVGAGI. V lost 7 bases and J lost 2, with 15 bases in between.

Only a few counts were recorded for this clone. This chain links TRBV29-1 with TRBJ1-2; TRBD1 agrees at 7 bases. Germline loops: CDR1 SQVTM, CDR2 ANQGSEA. This CDR3 is 14 amino acids long. After removal of 0 bases from V and 3 bases from J, the junction contained 4 bases not matched to a gene. DNA for the CDR3: TGCAGCGTTGAAGACCCAAGGGGGCACTATGGCTACACCTTC. It yields the protein CSVEDPRGHYGYTF.

The chain recombines TRBV23-1 with TRBJ1-4; perhaps TRBD1 as D (5 bases). TRBV23-1 falls under the ORF class, with uncertain function. This CDR3 comprises 17 residues. Trimming pared 0 bases from V and 0 bases from J, leaving 11 bases between. CDR3 nucleotides: TGCGCCAGCAGTCAATCCGGGGACTCCGCAACTAATGAAAAACTGTTTTTT. Its protein product is CASSQSGDSATNEKLFF.

This rearrangement joins TRBV5-8 to TRBJ1-2, with 8 bases that match TRBD1. Germline-derived CDR1 and CDR2 are SGHTS and YDEGEE. The J segment lost 8 bases and the V segment lost 3 bases, leaving 15 bases of the junction unmatched. The CDR3 contains 16 residues. The CDR3 spells CASSSVPPGQGEGYTF. The DNA for the CDR3 is TGTGCCAGCAGCTCAGTCCCCCCCGGACAGGGTGAGGGCTACACCTTC.

The rearrangement joins TRBV4-2 to TRBJ1-1, with D possibly being TRBD1 (6 bases). Germline V lookup: CDR1 LGHNA, CDR2 YNFKEQ. CDR3 length equals 14 residues. The germline V and J ends were trimmed by 1 base and 1 base, with 7 bases remaining between them. The CDR3 region is CASSQGDKNTEAFF. As DNA, the CDR3 is TGTGCCAGCAGCCAAGGGGACAAGAACACTGAAGCTTTCTTT.

V gene TRBV5-6 combines with J gene TRBJ1-2; perhaps TRBD1 as D (5 bases). Germline loops: CDR1 SGHDT, CDR2 YYEEEE. V lost 0 bases to trimming and J lost 4 bases, with 10 bases between them. The CDR3 sequence is 14 residues long. DNA for the CDR3: TGTGCCAGCAGCTTGGCCGGGGGGGGCTATGGCTACACCTTC. Its protein product is CASSLAGGGYGYTF.